This T cell receptor (beta chain) was observed in a study of blood T cell repertoires in COVID-19. At the level of the study: Sites in the United States, Italy and Spain provided acute and convalescent COVID-19 samples. Sample material is recorded as cDNA or gDNA derived from T cells, B-cell-depleted T cells, or PBMCs.

Original handling: Estimated nucleated cell counts came from reference gene primer amplification. TCRdb's table, derived via immunoSEQ multiplex PCR, lists solely in-frame clones and lacks some. V and J calls and clone size follow that table, whereas D and trimming were derived from the DNA. There are 350,000 or so clones in the sample; around 87% occur only once, and 6.5% to 8% lies in the top ten. Trimming shortened V by 5 bases and J by 3 bases, and 11 bases separated the two germline ends. CDR1 and CDR2 (germline): SNHLY, FYNNEI. The CDR3 has 14 amino acids. The V gene is TRBV2, the J gene TRBJ1-5; weak D call: TRBD1 (6 bases). The sequence was obtained from a man aged 18-30 years with active or convalescent COVID-19. Material: peripheral blood. The CDR3 sequence: CASSPRQDNQPQHF. CDR3 DNA sequence: TGTGCCAGCAGTCCTAGACAGGACAATCAGCCCCAGCATTTT.